This T cell receptor (beta chain) appears in the sequencing data of a study of blood T cell repertoires in COVID-19. Background on the study: The United States, Italy and Spain were the sources of the acute and convalescent COVID-19 samples. PBMCs, B-cell-depleted T cells, or T cells provided the cDNA or gDNA that made up the material.

This clone was recorded once. In the original workflow: The authors estimated nucleated cell counts from reference gene primer amplification. Generated by immunoSEQ multiplex PCR, the TCRdb table keeps only in-frame clones and is missing some. The V and J calls and clone size come from that table; D and trimming were worked out from the DNA. Here the sample spans about 480,000 clones, roughly 89% being singletons. There are 12 residues in the CDR3. From germline, CDR1 is SGHTA and CDR2 FQGNSA. Trimming left V 5 bases short and J 11 bases short, with 10 bases between. The genes are TRBV7-2 and TRBJ1-6; D remains unclear. The sample was peripheral blood. The receptor was isolated from a man between 18 and 29 years old with COVID-19, enrolled during active disease. CDR3 bases: TGTGCCAGCAGCCAGCATGCGGCACCCCTCCACTTT. It translates to CASSQHAAPLHF.